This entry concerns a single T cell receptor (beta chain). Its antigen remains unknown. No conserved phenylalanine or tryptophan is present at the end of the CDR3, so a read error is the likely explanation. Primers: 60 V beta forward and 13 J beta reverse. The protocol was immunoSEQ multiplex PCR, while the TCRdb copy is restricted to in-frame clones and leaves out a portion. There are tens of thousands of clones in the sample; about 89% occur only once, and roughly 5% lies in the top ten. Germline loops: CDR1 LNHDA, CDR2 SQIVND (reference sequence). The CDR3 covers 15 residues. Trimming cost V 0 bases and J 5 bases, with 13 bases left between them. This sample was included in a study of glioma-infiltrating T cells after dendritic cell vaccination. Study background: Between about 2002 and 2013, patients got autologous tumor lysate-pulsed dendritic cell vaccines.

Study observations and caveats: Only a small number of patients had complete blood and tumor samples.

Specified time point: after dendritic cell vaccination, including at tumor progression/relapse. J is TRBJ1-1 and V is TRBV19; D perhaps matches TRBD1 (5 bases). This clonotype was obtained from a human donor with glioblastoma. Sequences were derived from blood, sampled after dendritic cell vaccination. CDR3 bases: TGTGCCAGTAGTATAGATGGCTCAGGGTTAACTGAAGCTTTCCTT. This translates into CASSIDGSGLTEAFL.